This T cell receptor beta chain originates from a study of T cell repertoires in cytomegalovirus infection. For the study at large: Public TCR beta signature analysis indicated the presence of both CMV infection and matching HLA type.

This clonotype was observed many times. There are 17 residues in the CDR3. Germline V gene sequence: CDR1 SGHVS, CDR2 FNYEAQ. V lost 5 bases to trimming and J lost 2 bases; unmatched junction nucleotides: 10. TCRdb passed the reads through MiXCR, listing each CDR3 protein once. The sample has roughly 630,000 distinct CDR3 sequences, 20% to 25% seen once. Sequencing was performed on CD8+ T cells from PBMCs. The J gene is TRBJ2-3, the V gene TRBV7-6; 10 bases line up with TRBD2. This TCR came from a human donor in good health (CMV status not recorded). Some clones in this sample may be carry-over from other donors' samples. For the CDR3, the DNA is TGTGCCAGCAGCCCCAGGCCGAGCGGGGGGGCCACAGATACGCAGTATTTT. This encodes CASSPRPSGGATDTQYF.